The source of this TCR beta chain is a study of CD8 T cells in ankylosing spondylitis (dated by TCRdb to the late 2010s). With respect to the entire study: The study set out to find disease-linked TCR variants by profiling T cell receptor beta repertoires in ankylosing spondylitis patients and healthy donors. The whole study cohort included roughly 110 healthy donors and 20 to 30 ankylosing spondylitis patients. Peripheral blood was sampled, and synovial fluid was also collected from ankylosing spondylitis patients.

For sequencing, an Illumina HiSeq 2500 was employed. Quantitative 5'-RACE with molecular barcodes was used to prepare TCR beta libraries. Processing in the source paper ran as follows. A new computational method, built on a probabilistic model of VDJ rearrangement, was used to identify disease-linked TCR variants. TCRdb itself trimmed the public reads at Q25 with fastp, ran MiXCR and retained productive beta chains. For every CDR3 protein sequence, its rows merge into one entry that carries the most common genes and DNA. The V and J calls follow TCRdb's processing rather than the paper's. A total of fewer than 250,000 distinct CDR3 sequences appear in this sample, more than 25% of them only once. The top ten constitute more than 6.5% of the sample. This clonotype has only a few counts. The clone's antigen remains unknown. Base qualities are not recorded, but no much larger clone differs from it by a single base.

CDR1 and CDR2, looked up from the germline V gene, are SQVTM and ANQGSEA. The CDR3 has 12 amino acids, counting the end cysteine and phenylalanine. Only the CDR3 DNA stays, 36 bases, in frame from base 1. Relative to germline, V is 7 bases shorter and J is 0 bases shorter, with 9 bases between their ends. Study-wide conclusions, independent of this receptor: Significant enrichment of the disease-linked clones was reported in matched synovial fluid samples from ankylosing spondylitis patients. Some motif variants were previously reported in synovial fluid and blood of reactive arthritis patients, suggesting common disease-initiation mechanisms. A CD8+ phenotype was shown by the disease-linked clones, which were found at relatively low frequencies in peripheral blood. A TCR beta motif of 8 or 9 highly homologous amino acid variants appeared characteristic of blood from ankylosing spondylitis patients.

The sequence is built from TRBV29-1 and TRBJ1-1; the best D guess is TRBD1, with 6 bases matching. Sequencing used blood, either unsorted or a sorted T cell fraction (not recorded which). The sequence derives from a male donor with ankylosing spondylitis or in good health (not recorded which). The CDR3 region reads CSAGGLNTEAFF. The nucleotides read TGCAGCGCCGGGGGCCTGAACACTGAAGCTTTCTTT.